This entry lists 3 T cell receptor beta chains sequenced from one sample in a study of shared clonotypes between healthy human individuals. Repertoires were generated with immunoSEQ multiplex PCR, while TCRdb's copy carries only in-frame clones and drops some. The sample holds around 1.9 million clones, just over 90% seen once. It was CD45RO-negative cells, positively selected for CCR7, that made up naive CD8 cells, with terminally differentiated effector memory CD45RA+ cells excluded. Sequenced: naive CD8+ T cells from PBMCs. The receptors were gathered from a man younger than 35 in good health. Some clones in this sample may be carry-over from other donors' samples.

This rearrangement joins TRBV28 to TRBJ2-1; 9 bases are a match to TRBD2. The CDR3 contains 15 residues. V lost 6 bases, J lost 9 bases, and 12 bases stayed unmatched. Germline V gene sequence: CDR1 MDHEN, CDR2 SYDVKM. The CDR3 region is CASRTVGREGGEQFF. DNA of the CDR3: TGTGCCAGCAGGACCGTGGGGCGGGAGGGGGGTGAGCAGTTCTTC. The full variable domain, with the rest looked up from reference TRBV28 and TRBJ2-1, is DVKVTQSSRYLVKRTGEKVFLECVQDMDHENMFWYRQDPGLGLRLIYFSYDVKMKEKGDIPEGYSVSREKKERFSLILESASTNQTSMYLCASRTVGREGGEQFFGPGTRLTVL.

In this sample, this clone turned up a few times. The rearrangement links TRBV7-9 to TRBJ1-5; D unclear. Trimming removed 3 bases at V and 9 bases at J, with 9 bases between. Germline CDR1 SEHNR, CDR2 FQNEAQ (reference sequence). The CDR3 contains 12 residues. This CDR3 reads CASSLDGRPQHF. For the CDR3, the DNA is TGTGCCAGCAGCTTGGACGGCAGGCCCCAGCATTTT.

The chain carries TRBV28 and TRBJ2-7; TRBD2 matches 10 bases. CDR3 size: 18 residues. Germline values: CDR1 MDHEN, CDR2 SYDVKM. J gave up 2 bases and V 1 base, and 11 bases lay outside the gene matches. In DNA form, the CDR3 reads TGTGCCAGCAGTTTATCCCTCCTAGCGGGAGACATAACCTACGAGCAGTACTTC. As protein: CASSLSLLAGDITYEQYF.